These 29 T cell receptor beta chains came from one sample sequenced in a study of blood T cell repertoires in COVID-19. Here immunoSEQ multiplex PCR was the method, and the copy in TCRdb shows in-frame clones only, minus some. The data hold tens of thousands of clones, with around 86% observed a single time. The sample consisted of peripheral blood. The receptors stem from a woman at least 80 years old with acute or convalescent COVID-19.

The chain recombines TRBV28 with TRBJ2-2, with D maybe TRBD1 (8 bases). CDR1 is MDHEN, CDR2 SYDVKM, per germline. The V end was cut by 6 bases, the J end by 3 bases, with 17 bases between. The CDR3 has 16 residues. The CDR3 DNA reads as TGTGCCAGCAGAGAAGCGGGACAGGACTACACCGGGGAGCTGTTTTTT. It codes for CASREAGQDYTGELFF.

The chain joins TRBV5-1 to TRBJ2-1; 13 nucleotides match TRBD2. This CDR3 has 16 residues. J gave up 5 bases and V 0 bases, and 2 bases lay outside the gene matches. Germline CDR1 SGHRS, CDR2 YFSETQ. CDR3: CASSLEGLAGDNEQFF. The CDR3 nucleotides are TGCGCCAGCAGCTTGGAAGGACTAGCGGGGGACAATGAGCAGTTCTTC.

V gene TRBV30 combines with J gene TRBJ1-2; 10 bases are a match to TRBD1. The length of the CDR3 is 15 residues. V dropped 0 bases and J dropped 7; count of bases not matched to a gene: 8. Germline V CDR1 and CDR2: GTSNPN, SVGIG (reference sequence). CDR3 protein: CAWSVLRGTGAGYTF. The CDR3 DNA sequence: TGTGCCTGGAGTGTATTACGGGGGACAGGGGCTGGCTACACCTTC.

The gene calls are TRBV11-2 and TRBJ1-3, with no clear D. Trimming removed 3 bases at V and 8 bases at J, with 11 bases between. Germline CDR1 and CDR2: SGHAT and FQNNGV. This CDR3 region has 13 residues. The CDR3 loop reads CASSLAEEYTIYF. CDR3 sequence (DNA): TGTGCCAGCAGCTTGGCAGAGGAATACACCATATATTTT. Combining the CDR3 with reference TRBV11-2 and TRBJ1-3 gives the whole variable domain EAGVAQSPRYKIIEKRQSVAFWCNPISGHATLYWYQQILGQGPKLLIQFQNNGVVDDSQLPKDRFSAERLKGVDSTLKIQPAKLEDSAVYLCASSLAEEYTIYFGEGSWLTVV.

V is TRBV5-8 and J is TRBJ1-5; D unresolved. The CDR3 totals 11 residues. The germline V gene has CDR1 SGHTS and CDR2 YDEGEE. Trimming shortened V by 5 bases and J by 9 bases, and 9 bases separated the two germline ends. The CDR3 nucleotides read TGTGCCAGCAGTCCCTATCGGCCCCAGCATTTT. The encoded protein is CASSPYRPQHF.

The chain joins TRBV4-2 to TRBJ1-2; TRBD1 agrees at 7 bases. From germline, CDR1 is LGHNA and CDR2 YNFKEQ. The CDR3 consists of 13 residues. V lost 2 bases to trimming and J lost 5 bases; unmatched junction nucleotides: 2. Here the CDR3 DNA reads TGTGCCAGCAGCCAACTACAGGGGTATGGCTACACCTTC. It yields the protein CASSQLQGYGYTF.

The genes are TRBV2 and TRBJ2-3, with 7 bases aligning to TRBD2. J lost 2 bases, V lost 1 base, and 6 bases had no gene match. CDR1 SNHLY and CDR2 FYNNEI come from the germline V gene. CDR3 length: 16 amino acids. The CDR3 sequence is CASSEEERGATDTQYF. CDR3 bases: TGTGCCAGCAGTGAAGAGGAGCGGGGAGCCACAGATACGCAGTATTTT.

The chain links TRBV6-5 to TRBJ1-1; possible D gene TRBD1, 6 bases. Germline V lookup: CDR1 MNHEY, CDR2 SVGAGI. The V gene lost 8 bases and the J gene lost 9 bases, with 22 bases spanning the gap. CDR3 length: 14 residues. CDR3 nucleotides: TGTGCCAGCGTTTTCAGTCCAGGGGCGGCTCAAGCTTTCTTT. Protein: CASVFSPGAAQAFF.

The chain joins TRBV19 to TRBJ1-5, with 7 nucleotides matching TRBD1. CDR3 length: 15 amino acids. Germline V CDR1 and CDR2: LNHDA, SQIVND (reference sequence). The ends lost 0 bases at V and 4 bases at J; junction bases unmatched: 3. Here the CDR3 DNA reads TGTGCCAGTAGTATAGATTCAGGGGGGAATCAGCCCCAGCATTTT. Translating gives CASSIDSGGNQPQHF.

The chain has TRBV2 and TRBJ1-6; the match to TRBD1 covers 12 bases. The length of the CDR3 is 17 residues. J was trimmed by 6 bases and V by 3 bases; bases with no gene match: 6. The V gene's germline CDR1 is SNHLY and CDR2 FYNNEI. CDR3 sequence: CASSDPGQGAGNSPLHF. The CDR3 DNA reads as TGTGCCAGCAGTGACCCGGGACAGGGGGCCGGTAATTCACCCCTCCACTTT. The complete variable domain, with remaining parts taken from reference TRBV2 and TRBJ1-6, reads EPEVTQTPSHQVTQMGQEVILRCVPISNHLYFYWYRQILGQKVEFLVSFYNNEISEKSEIFDDQFSVERPDGSNFTLKIRSTKLEDSAMYFCASSDPGQGAGNSPLHFGNGTRLTVT.

This chain links TRBV5-1 with TRBJ2-6, with 9 bases fitting TRBD2. Germline V gene sequence: CDR1 SGHRS, CDR2 YFSETQ. This CDR3 is 18 amino acids long. V lost 4 bases, J lost 4 bases, and 12 bases stayed unmatched. This CDR3 reads CASSPTSGSTPGANVLTF. The DNA of the CDR3 is TGCGCCAGCAGCCCTACTAGCGGGTCCACCCCGGGGGCCAACGTCCTGACTTTC.

The rearrangement links TRBV5-1 to TRBJ1-2, with 9 bases that match TRBD1. In germline, CDR1 is SGHRS, CDR2 YFSETQ. The length of the CDR3 is 15 residues. Trimming at V came to 7 bases and at J to 0 bases, leaving 7 bases not matched to a gene. The CDR3 loop is CASRQGVGANYGYTF. The CDR3 nucleotides read TGCGCCAGCCGACAGGGGGTTGGTGCTAACTATGGCTACACCTTC.

In its sample, this clone was seen a few times. The chain uses TRBV7-2 and TRBJ1-5; 9 bases line up with TRBD1. This CDR3 is built from 15 residues. J gave up 3 bases and V 3 bases, and 3 bases lay outside the gene matches. The germline gives CDR1 SGHTA, CDR2 FQGNSA. The CDR3 reads CASSLGTGINQPQHF. The CDR3 coding sequence is TGTGCCAGCAGCTTGGGGACAGGGATCAATCAGCCCCAGCATTTT. The variable domain in full, completed from reference TRBV7-2 and TRBJ1-5, reads GAGVSQSPSNKVTEKGKDVELRCDPISGHTALYWYRQSLGQGLEFLIYFQGNSAPDKSGLPSDRFSAERTGGSVSTLTIQRTQQEDSAVYLCASSLGTGINQPQHFGDGTRLSIL.

The rearrangement uses TRBV3-1 (or the pseudogene TRBV3-2) and TRBJ2-1, with TRBD2 matching 7 bases. The CDR3 has 15 amino acids. Trimming cost V 0 bases and J 10 bases; bases outside gene matches: 9. Germline V lookup: CDR1 LGHDT, CDR2 YNNKEL (reference sequence). The CDR3 reads CASSQDLTSAEEQFF. In DNA, the CDR3 is TGTGCCAGCAGCCAAGATCTCACTAGCGCAGAAGAGCAGTTCTTC.

The chain has TRBV19 and TRBJ1-1; the D is unclear. The germline V and J ends were trimmed by 7 bases and 1 base, with 16 bases remaining between them. Germline lookup yields CDR1 LNHDA and CDR2 SQIVND (reference sequence). CDR3 size: 15 residues. CDR3 in amino acids: CASTLGRKPNTEAFF. The CDR3 nucleotides read TGTGCCAGTACCCTCGGGAGGAAACCGAACACTGAAGCTTTCTTT.

This clone was observed a single time. The chain links TRBV7-2 to TRBJ2-1; TRBD1 matches at 9 bases. Trimming at V came to 5 bases and at J to 2 bases, leaving 7 bases not matched to a gene. The germline CDR1 and CDR2 sequences are SGHTA and FQGNSA. The CDR3 spans 16 residues. This CDR3 reads CASSPLTGGAYNEQFF. In DNA, the CDR3 is TGTGCCAGCAGCCCCCTGACAGGGGGGGCCTACAATGAGCAGTTCTTC.

V is TRBV3-1 (or the pseudogene TRBV3-2) and J is TRBJ1-3; D gene ambiguous. The CDR3 contains 16 residues. The V gene's germline CDR1 is LGHDT and CDR2 YNNKEL (reference sequence). Trimming pared 1 base from V and 2 bases from J, leaving 12 bases between. The CDR3, as DNA: TGTGCCAGCAGCCAAGGGAGGGAGGGCCCTGGAAACACCATATATTTT. This encodes CASSQGREGPGNTIYF.

The chain combines TRBV14 with TRBJ2-7; tentative D call: TRBD2 (5 bases). Germline lookup yields CDR1 SGHDN and CDR2 FVKESK. The CDR3 totals 13 residues. The ends were cut back, 0 bases at V and 3 bases at J, with 6 bases in the middle. CDR3 protein: CASSQELDYEQYF. The DNA of the CDR3 is TGTGCCAGCAGCCAAGAACTAGACTACGAGCAGTACTTC. Using reference TRBV14 and TRBJ2-7 for the parts outside the CDR3, the full variable domain is EAGVTQFPSHSVIEKGQTVTLRCDPISGHDNLYWYRRVMGKEIKFLLHFVKESKQDESGMPNNRFLAERTGGTYSTLKVQPAELEDSGVYFCASSQELDYEQYFGPGTRLTVT.

This chain connects TRBV4-2 to TRBJ1-6; no definite D call. The CDR3 is 21 amino acids. Per the germline V gene, CDR1 is LGHNA and CDR2 is YNFKEQ. Trimming left V 0 bases short and J 0 bases short, with 21 bases between. The CDR3 DNA is TGTGCCAGCAGCCAAGATCCGGCGGGAAGATCGACGAGCTCCTATAATTCACCCCTCCACTTT. This codes for CASSQDPAGRSTSSYNSPLHF.

The J gene is TRBJ1-1, the V gene TRBV7-2; possible D gene TRBD1, 5 bases. Per germline, CDR1 SGHTA and CDR2 FQGNSA. V gave up 3 bases and J gave up 12 bases, with 11 bases separating them. The CDR3 runs 11 residues. The CDR3 DNA reads as TGTGCCAGCAGCTTTGACAGCGTACCTTTCTTT. Translating it yields CASSFDSVPFF.

The V gene is TRBV11-2, the J gene TRBJ1-1, with D perhaps TRBD1 (5 bases). From germline, CDR1 is SGHAT and CDR2 FQNNGV. Trimming took 1 base from V and 11 from J, leaving 14 bases between them. The CDR3 is 13 amino acids. Here the CDR3 DNA reads TGTGCCAGCAGCTTAGGAAGGGGATTATATGCTTTCTTT. It yields the protein CASSLGRGLYAFF.

This clone was detected once. The CDR3 loop reads CASSRASGSSSYNEQFF. CDR3 bases: TGTGCCAGCTCACGGGCTAGCGGGTCGAGCTCCTACAATGAGCAGTTCTTC. The J gene is TRBJ2-1, the V gene TRBV18; 8 bases match TRBD2. The CDR3 is 17 amino acids. V lost 4 bases to trimming and J lost 0 bases; unmatched junction nucleotides: 8. From germline, CDR1 is KGHSH and CDR2 LQKENI. The full variable domain, its missing parts supplied by reference TRBV18 and TRBJ2-1, is NAGVMQNPRHLVRRRGQEARLRCSPMKGHSHVYWYRQLPEEGLKFMVYLQKENIIDESGMPKERFSAEFPKEGPSILRIQQVVRGDSAAYFCASSRASGSSSYNEQFFGPGTRLTVL.

The sample holds a few counts of this clone. The chain combines TRBV21-1 with TRBJ2-2; the tabulated D call, TRBD2, remains unverified against the DNA. TRBV21-1 is listed as a pseudogene. This CDR3 has 15 amino acids. The CDR3 is CASSSTSTDTGELFF. The CDR3, as DNA: TGTGCCAGCAGCTCCACTAGTACGGACACCGGGGAGCTGTTTTTT.

This chain joins TRBV5-1 and TRBJ1-1; D may be TRBD1 (5 bases). Germline CDR1 reads SGHRS; CDR2 reads YFSETQ. This CDR3 is 13 amino acids long. Trimming pared 5 bases from V and 1 base from J, leaving 9 bases between. CDR3 sequence: CASRGTANTEAFF. Here the CDR3 DNA reads TGCGCCAGCAGAGGGACTGCGAACACTGAAGCTTTCTTT.

This chain connects TRBV3-1 (or the pseudogene TRBV3-2) to TRBJ2-7; tentatively, D is TRBD1 (6 bases). V dropped 4 bases and J dropped 0 bases, with 13 bases sitting between them. Germline lookup yields CDR1 LGHDT and CDR2 YNNKEL (reference sequence). This CDR3 region has 15 residues. The DNA of the CDR3 is TGTGCCAGCAGCCTCCGGGACACCAACTCCTACGAGCAGTACTTC. Translated, it gives CASSLRDTNSYEQYF.

The chain is built from TRBV4-3 and TRBJ2-7; TRBD2 matches 10 bases. V lost 0 bases, J lost 7 bases, and 12 bases stayed unmatched. This CDR3 has 17 amino acids. Germline V gene lookup returns CDR1 LGHNA and CDR2 YSLEER. The CDR3 bases are TGCGCCAGCAGCCAAGATCTAAACAGCGGGGGGGCCGGAGAGCAGTACTTC. It specifies CASSQDLNSGGAGEQYF.

The genes are TRBV4-1 and TRBJ2-1; 10 nucleotides match TRBD2. In germline, CDR1 is MGHRA, CDR2 YSYEKL. The CDR3 contains 15 residues. After removal of 5 bases from V and 6 bases from J, the junction contained 7 bases not matched to a gene. CDR3 region: CASSLSGGAGNEQFF. The CDR3 bases are TGCGCCAGCAGCTTAAGCGGGGGGGCGGGCAATGAGCAGTTCTTC.

This chain uses TRBV2 with TRBJ2-5; D unresolved. Trimming stripped 6 bases from V and 1 base from J, with 12 bases between. The CDR3 has 14 residues. Germline V CDR1 and CDR2: SNHLY, FYNNEI. CDR3 residues: CASSLLKLQETQYF. CDR3 in DNA: TGTGCCAGCAGCCTCCTAAAACTCCAAGAGACCCAGTACTTC. The full variable domain, rest sourced from reference TRBV2 and TRBJ2-5, is EPEVTQTPSHQVTQMGQEVILRCVPISNHLYFYWYRQILGQKVEFLVSFYNNEISEKSEIFDDQFSVERPDGSNFTLKIRSTKLEDSAMYFCASSLLKLQETQYFGPGTRLLVL.

This chain connects TRBV10-3 to TRBJ2-7, with 10 bases identical to TRBD1. CDR3 size: 13 residues. J lost 7 bases, V lost 10 bases, and 10 bases had no gene match. Looked up from germline, CDR1 is ENHRY and CDR2 is SYGVKD. CDR3 in DNA: TGTGCCACCCTGACAGGGGGCGCGGGGGAGCAGTACTTC. Its protein is CATLTGGAGEQYF.